This T cell receptor (beta chain) was documented in a study of blood T cells in healthy people across ages. The study drew donors from healthy Caucasian individuals in Russia aged roughly 6 to 100. The germline gives CDR1 SQVTM, CDR2 ANQGSEA. Trimming cost V 7 bases and J 4 bases, with 19 bases left between them. There are 14 residues in the CDR3. This clonotype was seen a few times. Through a sample-barcoded 5' primer and a J-beta primer mix, a second PCR was run for roughly 7 to 11 cycles. A template-switch adaptor that had 12 random nucleotides put a tag on each cDNA molecule. TCRdb fed the 5' RACE reads into MiXCR, producing one record per CDR3 protein. The data show more than 800,000 distinct CDR3 sequences, under 35% seen once.

The specimen was blood. The origin of this receptor is a woman of 80 years or more in good health. The chain combines TRBV29-1 with TRBJ1-1; D might be TRBD1 (6 bases). CDR3 loop: CSGALRGHFTEAFF. CDR3 bases: TGCAGCGGCGCCCTCAGGGGTCATTTCACTGAAGCTTTCTTT.